The present TCR beta chain was sequenced within a study of patients and donors after allogeneic stem cell transplantation. A single record per CDR3 protein comes from TCRdb applying MiXCR to the RT-PCR reads. The sample includes around 200,000 distinct CDR3 sequences, less than 50% of them seen just once. Per germline, CDR1 LGHNA and CDR2 YNFKEQ. V shed 0 bases and J 1 base; nucleotides not matched to a gene: 2. This CDR3 comprises 16 residues. Input material: blood, either unsorted or a sorted T cell fraction (not recorded which). The chain is built from TRBV4-2 and TRBJ2-3; 9 nucleotides match TRBD2. The TCR sequence derives from a human donor who was either an allogeneic HSCT recipient or a stem cell or donor lymphocyte infusion donor (not recorded which). It is not recorded whose cells these are; they may come from a transplant donor. CDR3 DNA: TGTGCCAGCAGCCAAGAACCTAGCGGGGGCACAGATACGCAGTATTTT. Translation: CASSQEPSGGTDTQYF.